The 27 T cell receptor beta chains below all came from one sample that was sequenced in a study of blood T cell repertoires in COVID-19. Here immunoSEQ multiplex PCR was the method, and the copy in TCRdb shows in-frame clones only, minus some. The table shows 200,000 to 250,000 clones, with around 84% occurring only once. The sequencing input was peripheral blood. All receptors come from a man aged 30 to 45 with active or convalescent COVID-19.

J is TRBJ1-6 and V is TRBV2; D is unresolved. Germline CDR1 is SNHLY and CDR2 is FYNNEI. With 7 bases removed from V and 2 bases from J, the gap between germline ends came to 9 bases. This CDR3 has 14 amino acids. The CDR3 sequence: CASTGRTYNSPLHF. The CDR3 DNA is TGTGCCAGCACCGGGAGGACCTATAATTCACCCCTCCACTTT. Supplemented by reference TRBV2 and TRBJ1-6, the full variable domain reads EPEVTQTPSHQVTQMGQEVILRCVPISNHLYFYWYRQILGQKVEFLVSFYNNEISEKSEIFDDQFSVERPDGSNFTLKIRSTKLEDSAMYFCASTGRTYNSPLHFGNGTRLTVT.

About this clone itself: In the same sample, other DNA sequences code for this CDR3. V usage is TRBV7-2 and J usage is TRBJ2-1, with 10 bases identical to TRBD2. The CDR3 runs 16 residues. V dropped 1 base and J dropped 4; count of bases not matched to a gene: 4. Germline CDR1 is SGHTA and CDR2 is FQGNSA. Here the CDR3 reads CASSLGTSGTYNEQFF. The DNA of the CDR3 is TGTGCCAGCAGCTTAGGGACTAGCGGAACTTACAATGAGCAGTTCTTC. Based on the CDR3 plus reference TRBV7-2 and TRBJ2-1, the full variable domain is GAGVSQSPSNKVTEKGKDVELRCDPISGHTALYWYRQSLGQGLEFLIYFQGNSAPDKSGLPSDRFSAERTGGSVSTLTIQRTQQEDSAVYLCASSLGTSGTYNEQFFGPGTRLTVL.

The rearrangement links TRBV7-2 to TRBJ1-6, with 7 bases that match TRBD1. The V gene end was trimmed by 3 bases and the J gene end by 7 bases; junction bases not matched to a gene: 15. This CDR3 is built from 18 residues. Germline V gives CDR1 SGHTA, CDR2 FQGNSA. The CDR3 DNA reads as TGTGCCAGCAGCTTCAGGACAGGCTCCGTTCTCGTCAATTCACCCCTCCACTTT. This encodes CASSFRTGSVLVNSPLHF.

The J gene is TRBJ2-3, the V gene TRBV5-1, with D unclear. The CDR3 is made up of 14 amino acids. Germline CDR1 reads SGHRS; CDR2 reads YFSETQ. The V and J ends lost 5 bases and 2 bases respectively, with 12 bases between them. The CDR3, as DNA: TGCGCCAGCAGTGGTGGAGCGCCCACAGATACGCAGTATTTT. This encodes CASSGGAPTDTQYF.

V and J are TRBV29-1 and TRBJ2-7; 14 nucleotides align to TRBD2. CDR1 is SQVTM and CDR2 is ANQGSEA in the germline V gene. This CDR3 comprises 15 residues. V trimming: 1 base; J trimming: 3 bases; junction bases outside the gene matches: 2. For the CDR3, the DNA is TGCAGCGTTGAAGTGGGGACTAGCGGGAGCTACGAGCAGTACTTC. Protein sequence: CSVEVGTSGSYEQYF.

This clone was recorded a few times. This chain links TRBV2 with TRBJ1-3; the D is unclear. The germline CDR1 and CDR2 sequences are SNHLY and FYNNEI. CDR3 length: 13 residues. V lost 4 bases and J lost 4, with 8 bases in between. CDR3 region: CASSVVRGNTIYF. CDR3 nucleotide sequence: TGTGCCAGCAGTGTGGTCAGGGGAAACACCATATATTTT.

The genes are TRBV7-9 and TRBJ2-1, with D tentatively TRBD2 (5 bases). The CDR3 totals 13 residues. V was clipped by 3 bases and J by 6 bases, with 9 bases between them. Per the germline V gene, CDR1 is SEHNR and CDR2 is FQNEAQ (reference sequence). The CDR3 nucleotides are TGTGCCAGCAGCTTGGACTTTCTCAATGAGCAGTTCTTC. Protein sequence: CASSLDFLNEQFF.

This chain links TRBV30 with TRBJ2-2; no firm D call. The V end lost 4 bases, the J end lost 3 bases, and 6 bases lay between the germline ends. The length of the CDR3 is 12 residues. Germline V lookup: CDR1 GTSNPN, CDR2 SVGIG (reference sequence). This chain's CDR3 is CAWTPDTGELFF. The CDR3 DNA reads TGTGCCTGGACCCCCGACACCGGGGAGCTGTTTTTT. The complete variable domain, with remaining parts taken from reference TRBV30 and TRBJ2-2, reads SQTIHQWPATLVQPVGSPLSLECTVEGTSNPNLYWYRQAAGRGLQLLFYSVGIGQISSEVPQNLSASRPQDRQFILSSKKLLLSDSGFYLCAWTPDTGELFFGEGSRLTVL.

The chain carries TRBV18 and TRBJ1-1; D is ambiguous. Trimming removed 3 bases from V and 6 bases from J, with 11 bases in between. The CDR3 has 13 residues. Germline CDR1 and CDR2: KGHSH and LQKENI. The CDR3 loop is CASSPKTQAEAFF. The CDR3 nucleotides are TGTGCCAGCTCACCGAAGACGCAGGCTGAAGCTTTCTTT.

The genes are TRBV19 and TRBJ1-1; D remains unclear. The CDR3 extends over 13 amino acids. Germline CDR1 and CDR2: LNHDA and SQIVND (reference sequence). The V end lost 6 bases, the J end lost 2 bases, and 10 bases lay between the germline ends. The CDR3 DNA follows: TGTGCCAGTAGCCAGACAAGCAACACTGAAGCTTTCTTT. It is translated as CASSQTSNTEAFF. Looking up the rest from reference TRBV19 and TRBJ1-1 gives the full variable domain: DGGITQSPKYLFRKEGQNVTLSCEQNLNHDAMYWYRQDPGQGLRLIYYSQIVNDFQKGDIAEGYSVSREKKESFPLTVTSAQKNPTAFYLCASSQTSNTEAFFGQGTRLTVV.

This sequence joins TRBV6-5 and TRBJ2-3; 8 bases are a match to TRBD1. The germline V gene encodes CDR1 MNHEY and CDR2 SVGAGI. The V segment lost 6 bases and the J segment 9 bases; nucleotides outside the gene matches: 8. The CDR3 sequence is 13 residues long. The CDR3 loop reads CASRPDRATTQYF. The CDR3 DNA reads as TGTGCCAGCAGGCCGGACAGGGCAACGACGCAGTATTTT.

In this sample, this clone turned up a few times. Additional DNA sequences in this sample encode the identical CDR3. V usage is TRBV5-1 and J usage is TRBJ2-6; TRBD1 might be the D (5 bases). Trimming removed 2 bases from V and 0 bases from J, with 6 bases in between. CDR3 length: 15 residues. Germline CDR1 SGHRS, CDR2 YFSETQ. Here the CDR3 DNA reads TGCGCCAGCAGCTTAGACAGCTCTGGGGCCAACGTCCTGACTTTC. This codes for CASSLDSSGANVLTF.

The rearrangement links TRBV7-2 to TRBJ1-6, with a tentative D call TRBD1 (5 bases). The CDR3 loop spans 15 amino acids. The V gene's germline CDR1 is SGHTA and CDR2 FQGNSA. V dropped 1 base and J dropped 6 bases, with 10 bases sitting between them. CDR3 bases: TGTGCCAGCAGCTTAGATCCAGGGCGTAATTCACCCCTCCACTTT. Translating gives CASSLDPGRNSPLHF.

This chain connects TRBV6-5 to TRBJ1-2; the D gene is possibly TRBD1 (5 bases). V was pared by 6 bases and J by 2 bases, with 13 bases between. Germline V lookup: CDR1 MNHEY, CDR2 SVGAGI. CDR3 length equals 14 residues. In DNA, the CDR3 is TGTGCCAGCAGCGACAGCGCCCCAAACTATGGCTACACCTTC. Protein sequence: CASSDSAPNYGYTF.

This clone has only one observation. The chain couples TRBV5-4 to TRBJ1-2; no definite D call. This CDR3 region has 11 residues. Germline V gene data show CDR1 as SGHNT and CDR2 as YYREEE (reference sequence). Trimming removed 2 bases from V and 8 bases from J, with 7 bases in between. CDR3 coding DNA: TGTGCCAGCAGCTTCTTCGGGGGCTACACCTTC. As protein: CASSFFGGYTF.

A few counts support this clone. The rearrangement links TRBV9 to TRBJ2-3; 7 bases fit TRBD2. Germline CDR1 reads SGDLS; CDR2 reads YYNGEE. CDR3 length: 15 residues. With 4 bases clipped from V and 4 bases from J, the junction kept 9 bases outside the gene matches. The CDR3 region is CASSPQRGPADTQYF. The CDR3 DNA follows: TGTGCCAGCAGCCCCCAGCGGGGCCCCGCAGATACGCAGTATTTT.

This chain connects TRBV5-1 to TRBJ2-7, with 9 bases that match TRBD2. After removal of 3 bases from V and 4 bases from J, the junction contained 5 bases not matched to a gene. The CDR3 sequence is 14 residues long. CDR1 and CDR2 (germline): SGHRS, YFSETQ. CDR3 region: CASSSGTSRYEQYF. The CDR3 DNA reads as TGCGCCAGCAGCTCCGGGACTAGCCGGTACGAGCAGTACTTC.

This clone has a handful of counts. V gene TRBV5-8 combines with J gene TRBJ2-1; TRBD2 might be the D (6 bases). Trimming took 3 bases from V and 1 from J, leaving 11 bases between them. The CDR3 is made up of 15 amino acids. Germline V gene sequence: CDR1 SGHTS, CDR2 YDEGEE. CDR3 in DNA: TGTGCCAGCAGCTCTCTAGCGTTATCCTACAATGAGCAGTTCTTC. This codes for CASSSLALSYNEQFF.

This chain joins TRBV19 and TRBJ2-5; 8 bases map to TRBD1. From germline, CDR1 is LNHDA and CDR2 SQIVND (reference sequence). The CDR3 is 13 residues long. V shed 7 bases and J 4 bases; nucleotides not matched to a gene: 5. Written as DNA, the CDR3 is TGTGCCAGTATGCGGACAGGGTCAGAGACCCAGTACTTC. Protein product: CASMRTGSETQYF. Complete variable domain (other parts from reference TRBV19 and TRBJ2-5): DGGITQSPKYLFRKEGQNVTLSCEQNLNHDAMYWYRQDPGQGLRLIYYSQIVNDFQKGDIAEGYSVSREKKESFPLTVTSAQKNPTAFYLCASMRTGSETQYFGPGTRLLVL.

The chain employs TRBV3-1 (or the pseudogene TRBV3-2) and TRBJ1-1; possible D gene TRBD1, 6 bases. The CDR3 sequence is 13 residues long. CDR1 and CDR2 from the germline V gene are LGHDT and YNNKEL (reference sequence). Trimming cost V 2 bases and J 6 bases, with 10 bases left between them. CDR3 region: CASSQTQGPEAFF. In nucleotides, the CDR3 is TGTGCCAGCAGCCAAACACAGGGCCCTGAAGCTTTCTTT.

This sequence joins TRBV7-6 and TRBJ1-2, with TRBD1 matching over 9 bases. Germline V gene data show CDR1 as SGHVS and CDR2 as FNYEAQ. The length of the CDR3 is 16 residues. J lost 3 bases, V lost 4 bases, and 9 bases had no gene match. The CDR3 reads CASSSPRDREDYGYTF. CDR3 sequence (DNA): TGTGCCAGCAGCTCCCCTCGGGACAGGGAAGACTATGGCTACACCTTC.

For the CDR3, the DNA is TGTGCCAGCAGTTACCCCCGGCTAGCGGCGAGCTCCTACGAGCAGTACTTC. Its protein product is CASSYPRLAASSYEQYF. The chain joins TRBV6-2 or TRBV6-3 to TRBJ2-7, with 7 nucleotides matching TRBD2. The CDR3 is made up of 17 amino acids. V was clipped by 2 bases and J by 0 bases; unmatched bases: 10. In germline, CDR1 is MNHEY, CDR2 SVGEGT.

V usage is TRBV9 and J usage is TRBJ1-3; no clear D gene. V lost 4 bases and J lost 0, with 14 bases in between. Germline values: CDR1 SGDLS, CDR2 YYNGEE. The CDR3 runs to 16 residues. This CDR3 is CASSPRQVSSGNTIYF. The CDR3 DNA reads as TGTGCCAGCAGCCCCCGTCAGGTGAGCTCTGGAAACACCATATATTTT.

This chain links TRBV5-1 with TRBJ2-1; D uncertain. This CDR3 spans 15 amino acids. Germline V gene data show CDR1 as SGHRS and CDR2 as YFSETQ. The V end lost 4 bases, the J end lost 4 bases, and 15 bases lay between the germline ends. The CDR3 loop is CASSASSAPYNEQFF. The CDR3, as DNA: TGCGCCAGCAGCGCTTCAAGCGCCCCGTACAATGAGCAGTTCTTC.

The rearrangement joins TRBV5-1 to TRBJ2-2, with a tentative D call TRBD1 (6 bases). The CDR3 consists of 15 residues. CDR1 is SGHRS, CDR2 YFSETQ, per germline. Deletions cut 3 bases from V and 0 bases from J, with 9 bases between. The CDR3 spells CASSSGQTNTGELFF. The CDR3 bases are TGCGCCAGCAGCTCCGGACAGACGAACACCGGGGAGCTGTTTTTT.

The rearrangement joins TRBV19 to TRBJ2-6, with D uncertain. Germline V gives CDR1 LNHDA, CDR2 SQIVND (reference sequence). V dropped 1 base and J dropped 1 base, with 5 bases sitting between them. CDR3 length equals 15 residues. CDR3 region: CASSIAGSGANVLTF. The CDR3 DNA sequence: TGTGCCAGTAGTATAGCCGGTTCTGGGGCCAACGTCCTGACTTTC.

The V call is TRBV6-6, the J call TRBJ2-1; 7 bases align to TRBD2. Germline lookup yields CDR1 MNHNY and CDR2 SVGAGI (reference sequence). Trimming cost V 0 bases and J 7 bases; bases outside gene matches: 9. This CDR3 contains 16 residues. CDR3 coding DNA: TGTGCCAGCAGTTACTCACGATTGGCTAGCGGAAATGAGCAGTTCTTC. This gives the protein CASSYSRLASGNEQFF.